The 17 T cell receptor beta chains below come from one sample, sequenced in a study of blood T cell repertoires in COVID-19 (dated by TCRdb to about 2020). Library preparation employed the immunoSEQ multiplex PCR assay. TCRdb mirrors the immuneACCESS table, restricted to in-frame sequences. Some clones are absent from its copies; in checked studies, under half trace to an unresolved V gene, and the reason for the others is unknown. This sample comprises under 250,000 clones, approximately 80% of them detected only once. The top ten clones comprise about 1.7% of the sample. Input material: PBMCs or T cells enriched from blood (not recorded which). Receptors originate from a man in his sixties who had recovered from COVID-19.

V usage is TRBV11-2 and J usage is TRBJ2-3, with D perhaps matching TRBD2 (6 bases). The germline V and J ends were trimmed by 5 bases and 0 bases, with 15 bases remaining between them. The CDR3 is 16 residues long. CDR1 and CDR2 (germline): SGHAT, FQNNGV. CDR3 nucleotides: TGTGCCAGCAGCGGATATACGGGGACTAGCACAGATACGCAGTATTTT. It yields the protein CASSGYTGTSTDTQYF.

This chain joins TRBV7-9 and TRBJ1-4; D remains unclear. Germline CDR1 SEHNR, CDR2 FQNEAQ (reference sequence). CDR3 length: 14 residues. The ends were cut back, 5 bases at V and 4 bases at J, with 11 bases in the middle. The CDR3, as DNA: TGTGCCAGCAGCCGTCACTCCGATAATGAAAAACTGTTTTTT. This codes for CASSRHSDNEKLFF. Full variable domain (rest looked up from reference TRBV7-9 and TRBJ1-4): DTGVSQNPRHKITKRGQNVTFRCDPISEHNRLYWYRQTLGQGPEFLTYFQNEAQLEKSRLLSDRFSAERPKGSFSTLEIQRTEQGDSAMYLCASSRHSDNEKLFFGSGTQLSVL.

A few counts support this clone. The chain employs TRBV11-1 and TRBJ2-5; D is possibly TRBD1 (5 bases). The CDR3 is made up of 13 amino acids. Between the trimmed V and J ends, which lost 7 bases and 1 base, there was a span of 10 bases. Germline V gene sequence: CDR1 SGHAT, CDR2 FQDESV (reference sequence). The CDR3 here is CASKGQAQETQYF. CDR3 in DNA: TGTGCCAGCAAGGGGCAGGCCCAAGAGACCCAGTACTTC. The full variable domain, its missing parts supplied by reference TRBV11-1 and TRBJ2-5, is EAEVAQSPRYKITEKSQAVAFWCDPISGHATLYWYRQILGQGPELLVQFQDESVVDDSQLPKDRFSAERLKGVDSTLKIQPAELGDSAMYLCASKGQAQETQYFGPGTRLLVL.

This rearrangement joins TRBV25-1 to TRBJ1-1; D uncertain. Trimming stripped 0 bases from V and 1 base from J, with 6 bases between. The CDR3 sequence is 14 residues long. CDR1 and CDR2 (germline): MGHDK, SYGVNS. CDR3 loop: CASSEYAGNTEAFF. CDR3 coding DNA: TGTGCCAGCAGTGAATACGCAGGGAACACTGAAGCTTTCTTT.

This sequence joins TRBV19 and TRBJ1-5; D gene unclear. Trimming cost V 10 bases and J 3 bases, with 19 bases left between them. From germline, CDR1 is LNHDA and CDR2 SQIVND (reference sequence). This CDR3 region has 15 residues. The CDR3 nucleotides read TGTGCCACACAAATTCCGGGATTGATCAATCAGCCCCAGCATTTT. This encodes CATQIPGLINQPQHF.

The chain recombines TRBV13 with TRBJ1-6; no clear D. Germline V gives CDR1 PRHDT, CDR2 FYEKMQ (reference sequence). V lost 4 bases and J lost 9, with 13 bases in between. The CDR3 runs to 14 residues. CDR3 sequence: CASSSADGVSPLHF. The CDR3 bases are TGTGCCAGCAGCTCGGCGGATGGTGTTTCACCCCTCCACTTT.

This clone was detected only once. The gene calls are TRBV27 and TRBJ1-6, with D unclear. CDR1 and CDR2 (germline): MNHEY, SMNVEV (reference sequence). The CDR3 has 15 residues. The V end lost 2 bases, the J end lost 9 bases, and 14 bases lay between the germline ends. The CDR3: CASSLPGGVGSPLHF. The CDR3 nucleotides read TGTGCCAGCAGTTTACCCGGCGGGGTGGGTTCACCCCTCCACTTT.

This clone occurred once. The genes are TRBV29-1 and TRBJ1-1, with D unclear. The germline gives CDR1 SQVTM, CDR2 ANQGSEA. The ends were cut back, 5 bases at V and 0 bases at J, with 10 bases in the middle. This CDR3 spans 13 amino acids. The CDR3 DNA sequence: TGCAGCGTTAAGACAACCATGAACACTGAAGCTTTCTTT. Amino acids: CSVKTTMNTEAFF.

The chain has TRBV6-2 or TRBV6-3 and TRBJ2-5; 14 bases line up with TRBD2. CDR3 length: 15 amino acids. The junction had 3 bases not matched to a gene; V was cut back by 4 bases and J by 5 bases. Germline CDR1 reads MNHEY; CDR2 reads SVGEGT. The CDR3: CASSSGTSGGETQYF. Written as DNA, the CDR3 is TGTGCCAGCAGTTCTGGGACTAGCGGGGGTGAGACCCAGTACTTC.

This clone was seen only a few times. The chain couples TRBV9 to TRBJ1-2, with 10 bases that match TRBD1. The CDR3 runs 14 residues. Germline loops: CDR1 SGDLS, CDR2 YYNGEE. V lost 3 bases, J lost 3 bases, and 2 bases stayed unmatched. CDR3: CASSAGQGDYGYTF. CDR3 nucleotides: TGTGCCAGCAGCGCCGGACAGGGGGACTATGGCTACACCTTC.

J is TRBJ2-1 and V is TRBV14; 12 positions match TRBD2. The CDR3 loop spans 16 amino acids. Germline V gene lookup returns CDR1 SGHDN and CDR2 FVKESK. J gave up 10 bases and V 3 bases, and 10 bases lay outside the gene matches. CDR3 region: CASSQHSGTSGQEQFF. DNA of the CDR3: TGTGCCAGCAGCCAGCACTCCGGGACTAGCGGGCAAGAGCAGTTCTTC.

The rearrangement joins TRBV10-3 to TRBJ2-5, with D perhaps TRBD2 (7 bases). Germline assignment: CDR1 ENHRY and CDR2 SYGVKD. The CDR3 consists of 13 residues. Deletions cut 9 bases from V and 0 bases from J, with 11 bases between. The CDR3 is CAIGGGDQETQYF. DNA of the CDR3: TGTGCCATTGGAGGGGGGGACCAAGAGACCCAGTACTTC.

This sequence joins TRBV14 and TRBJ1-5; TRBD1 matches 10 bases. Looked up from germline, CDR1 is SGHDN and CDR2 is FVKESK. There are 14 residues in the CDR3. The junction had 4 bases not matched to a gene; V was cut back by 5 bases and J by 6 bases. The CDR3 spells CASSSGQGIQPQHF. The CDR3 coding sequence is TGTGCCAGCAGCTCGGGACAGGGGATTCAGCCCCAGCATTTT.

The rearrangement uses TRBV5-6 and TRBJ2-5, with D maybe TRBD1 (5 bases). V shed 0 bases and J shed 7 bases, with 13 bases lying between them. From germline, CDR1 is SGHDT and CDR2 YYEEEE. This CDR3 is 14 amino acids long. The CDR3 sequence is CASSLGSVQGTQYF. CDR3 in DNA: TGTGCCAGCAGCTTGGGTTCGGTCCAGGGGACCCAGTACTTC.

CDR3 bases: TGTGCCAGCAGTTTGCAGCGGGGGTCCGATACGCAGTATTTT. Protein: CASSLQRGSDTQYF. The chain carries TRBV27 and TRBJ2-3; 8 bases map to TRBD2. Germline assignment: CDR1 MNHEY and CDR2 SMNVEV (reference sequence). This CDR3 is built from 14 residues. J lost 6 bases, V lost 3 bases, and 5 bases had no gene match.

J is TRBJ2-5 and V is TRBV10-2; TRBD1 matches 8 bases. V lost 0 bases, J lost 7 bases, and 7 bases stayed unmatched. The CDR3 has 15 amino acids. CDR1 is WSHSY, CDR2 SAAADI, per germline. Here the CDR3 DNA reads TGCGCCAGCAGTGAGTCTGGACAGGGAGAAAGGACCCAGTACTTC. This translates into CASSESGQGERTQYF.

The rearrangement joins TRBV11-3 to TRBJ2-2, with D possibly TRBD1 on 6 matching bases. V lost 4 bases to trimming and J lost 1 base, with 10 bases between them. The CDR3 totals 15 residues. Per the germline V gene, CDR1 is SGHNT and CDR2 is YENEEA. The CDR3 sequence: CASSSPGQNTGELFF. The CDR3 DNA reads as TGTGCCAGCAGCTCCCCGGGACAGAACACCGGGGAGCTGTTTTTT.